The clone carrying this TCR beta chain was seen once. Its cognate antigen is unknown. The data belong to a study of CD4 T cells in relation to SARS-CoV-2 and coronaviruses. Whole-study results and caveats: No crossreactivity against non-spike viral proteins was tested here. Each donor contributed either pre-pandemic or post-infection samples, not both.

Before the COVID-19 pandemic, during about 2011-2019, CD4+ T cells were taken from unexposed donors. Naive and memory CD4+ T cells came from enriched cryopreserved PBMCs. Here immunoSEQ multiplex PCR was the method, and the copy in TCRdb shows in-frame clones only, minus some. The data hold 65,000 or so clones, with less than 95% observed a single time. The CDR3 sequence is 17 residues long. With 0 bases clipped from V and 8 bases from J, the junction kept 6 bases outside the gene matches. Germline V gene data show CDR1 as LGHDT and CDR2 as YNNKEL (reference sequence). This TCR was recovered from a human donor in good health. Sequenced material: naive CD4+ T cells from PBMCs. As for subset: naive CD4+ T cells isolated by negative enrichment. This chain connects TRBV3-1 (or the pseudogene TRBV3-2) to TRBJ2-4, with TRBD2 matching over 14 bases. CDR3 sequence reads: CASSQDFGTSGSYIQYF. Here the CDR3 DNA reads TGTGCCAGCAGCCAAGATTTCGGGACTAGCGGGAGTTACATTCAGTACTTC.